This TCR beta chain was profiled in a study of T cell changes during pregnancy in multiple sclerosis. The CDR3 runs to 16 residues. V dropped 6 bases and J dropped 5; count of bases not matched to a gene: 14. Germline CDR1 MGHDK, CDR2 SYGVNS. Using immunoSEQ multiplex PCR, the repertoire was profiled, and TCRdb retains in-frame clones only, with some absent. The sample includes under 90,000 clones, 94% of them seen just once. Source: peripheral blood, taken in the second trimester of pregnancy. The chain has TRBV25-1 and TRBJ1-1; 8 bases match TRBD1. The sequence derives from a female donor in good health, enrolled as a control in a pregnancy study. The CDR3 region is CASRTGDFLGGTEAFF. In nucleotides, the CDR3 is TGTGCCAGCAGGACAGGGGACTTCTTGGGGGGAACTGAAGCTTTCTTT.